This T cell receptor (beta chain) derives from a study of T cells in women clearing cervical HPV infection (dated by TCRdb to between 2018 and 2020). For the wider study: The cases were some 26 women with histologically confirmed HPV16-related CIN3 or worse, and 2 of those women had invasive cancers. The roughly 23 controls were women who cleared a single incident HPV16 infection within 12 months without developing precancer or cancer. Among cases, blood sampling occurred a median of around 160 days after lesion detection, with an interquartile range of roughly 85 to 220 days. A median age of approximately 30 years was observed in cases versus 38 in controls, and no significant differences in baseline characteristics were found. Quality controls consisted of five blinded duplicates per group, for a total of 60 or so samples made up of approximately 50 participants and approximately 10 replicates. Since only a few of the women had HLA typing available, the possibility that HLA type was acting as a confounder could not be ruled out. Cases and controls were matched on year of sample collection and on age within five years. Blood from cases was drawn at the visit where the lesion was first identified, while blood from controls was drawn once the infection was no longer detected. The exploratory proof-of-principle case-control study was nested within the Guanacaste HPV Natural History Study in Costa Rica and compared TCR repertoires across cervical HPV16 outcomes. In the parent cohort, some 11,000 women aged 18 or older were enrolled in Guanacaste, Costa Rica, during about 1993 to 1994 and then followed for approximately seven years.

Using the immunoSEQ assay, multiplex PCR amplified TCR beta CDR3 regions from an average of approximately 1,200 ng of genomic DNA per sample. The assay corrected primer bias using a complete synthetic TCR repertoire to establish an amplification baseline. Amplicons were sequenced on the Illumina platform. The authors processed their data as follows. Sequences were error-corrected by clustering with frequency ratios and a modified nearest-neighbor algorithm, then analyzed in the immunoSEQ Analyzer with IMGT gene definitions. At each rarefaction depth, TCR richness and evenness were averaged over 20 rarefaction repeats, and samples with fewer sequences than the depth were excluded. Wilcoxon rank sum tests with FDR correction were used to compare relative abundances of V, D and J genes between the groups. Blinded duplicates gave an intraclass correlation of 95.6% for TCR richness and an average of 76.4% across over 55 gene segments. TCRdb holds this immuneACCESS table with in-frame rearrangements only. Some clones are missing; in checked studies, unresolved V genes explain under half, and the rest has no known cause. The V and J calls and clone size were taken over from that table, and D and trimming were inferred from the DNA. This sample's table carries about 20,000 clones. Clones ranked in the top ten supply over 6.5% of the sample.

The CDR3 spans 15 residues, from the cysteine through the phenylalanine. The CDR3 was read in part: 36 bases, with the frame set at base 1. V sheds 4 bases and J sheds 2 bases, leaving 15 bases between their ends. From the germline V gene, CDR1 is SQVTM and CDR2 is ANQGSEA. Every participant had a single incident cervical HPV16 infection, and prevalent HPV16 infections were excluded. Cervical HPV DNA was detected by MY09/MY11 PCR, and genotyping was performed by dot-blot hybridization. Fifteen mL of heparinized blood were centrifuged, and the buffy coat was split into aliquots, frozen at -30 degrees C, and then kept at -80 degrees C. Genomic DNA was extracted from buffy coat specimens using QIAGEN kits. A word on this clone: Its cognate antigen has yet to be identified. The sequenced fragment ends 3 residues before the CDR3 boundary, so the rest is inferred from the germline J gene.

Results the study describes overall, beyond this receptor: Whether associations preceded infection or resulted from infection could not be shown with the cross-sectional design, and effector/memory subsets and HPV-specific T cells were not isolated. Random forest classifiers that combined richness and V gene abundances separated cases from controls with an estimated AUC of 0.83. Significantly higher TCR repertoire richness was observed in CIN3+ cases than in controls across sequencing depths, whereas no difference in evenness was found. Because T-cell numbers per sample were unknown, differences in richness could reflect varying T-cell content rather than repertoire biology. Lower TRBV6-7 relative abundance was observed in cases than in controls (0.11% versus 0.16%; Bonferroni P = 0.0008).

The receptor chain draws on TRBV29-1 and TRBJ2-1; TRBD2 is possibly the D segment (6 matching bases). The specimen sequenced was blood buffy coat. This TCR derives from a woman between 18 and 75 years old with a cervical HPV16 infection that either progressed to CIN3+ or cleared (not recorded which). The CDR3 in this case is CSVARSGGTYNEQFF. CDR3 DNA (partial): TGCAGCGTTGCCCGAAGCGGAGGGACCTACAATGAG.